These T cell receptor beta chains were read from a single sample in a study of Ad26.COV2.S vaccination and SARS-CoV-2 variants. Repertoires were generated with immunoSEQ multiplex PCR, while TCRdb's copy carries only in-frame clones and drops some. The sample shows approximately 480,000 clones, 87% of them seen only once. The sequenced sample was peripheral blood, obtained in a trial of Ad26.COV2.S vaccine versus placebo. These receptors were collected from a person between 18 and 59 years old who received the Ad26.COV2.S COVID-19 vaccine or a placebo. The CDR3 runs from the conserved cysteine through the conserved F or W. A D gene is named only where the DNA matches it firmly. Part of the rows lack a size; the others show once, few, many or a class for expanded clones.

d_gene: -
j_gene: TRBJ1-2
abundance: -
v_gene: TRBV7-9
CDR3nt: TGTGCCAGCAGCCGAGAAGCGGGGCCCTATGGCTACACCTTC
CDR3aa: CASSREAGPYGYTF

d_gene: TRBD1
j_gene: TRBJ1-1
abundance: -
v_gene: TRBV7-9
CDR3nt: TGTGCCAGCAGCCCGGACAGGGGGAACACTGAAGCTTTCTTT
CDR3aa: CASSPDRGNTEAFF

d_gene: -
j_gene: TRBJ2-5
abundance: -
v_gene: TRBV10-3
CDR3nt: TGTGCCATCAGACGGGGGCCGCAAGAGACCCAGTACTTC
CDR3aa: CAIRRGPQETQYF

d_gene: -
j_gene: TRBJ1-2
abundance: -
v_gene: TRBV19
CDR3nt: TGTGCCAGTAGTGCGACGGGGGAGACCTATGGCTACACCTTC
CDR3aa: CASSATGETYGYTF

d_gene: TRBD1
j_gene: TRBJ2-7
abundance: -
v_gene: TRBV6-5
CDR3nt: TGTGCCAGCAGTTTAGCAACAGGGGGTTCCTACGAGCAGTACTTC
CDR3aa: CASSLATGGSYEQYF

d_gene: -
j_gene: TRBJ2-3
abundance: -
v_gene: TRBV19
CDR3nt: TGTGCCAGTAGTAGGTACGGACGGCCGACCGGCCCCTCGGTTGCAGATACGCAGTATTTT
CDR3aa: CASSRYGRPTGPSVADTQYF

d_gene: -
j_gene: TRBJ2-1
abundance: -
v_gene: TRBV27
CDR3nt: TGTGCCAGCAGTCAGTACAATGAGCAGTTCTTC
CDR3aa: CASSQYNEQFF

d_gene: -
j_gene: TRBJ2-1
abundance: -
v_gene: TRBV28
CDR3nt: TGTGCCAGCAGCCCGACACCCTACAATGAGCAGTTCTTC
CDR3aa: CASSPTPYNEQFF

d_gene: -
j_gene: TRBJ1-5
abundance: -
v_gene: TRBV19
CDR3nt: TGTGCCAGTAGTATAACGGGGGCGAGCAATCAGCCCCAGCATTTT
CDR3aa: CASSITGASNQPQHF

d_gene: -
j_gene: TRBJ2-5
abundance: -
v_gene: TRBV12-3/TRBV12-4
CDR3nt: TGTGCCAGCAGTCCCTCGGGGGAGGCCCAGTACTTC
CDR3aa: CASSPSGEAQYF

d_gene: -
j_gene: TRBJ2-1
abundance: -
v_gene: TRBV28
CDR3nt: TGTGCCAGCAGTTCCTCGCCCCGGGGGTATGAGCAGTTCTTC
CDR3aa: CASSSSPRGYEQFF

d_gene: TRBD1
j_gene: TRBJ1-4
abundance: -
v_gene: TRBV19
CDR3nt: TGTGCCAGTAGTCTCTCCGGGACAGGGGGGGAAAAACTGTTTTTT
CDR3aa: CASSLSGTGGEKLFF

d_gene: TRBD2
j_gene: TRBJ2-3
abundance: -
v_gene: TRBV2
CDR3nt: TGTGCCAGCAGTGAAGGCCTACGGGAGGCGCAAGCTTTT
CDR3aa: CASSEGLREAQAF

d_gene: -
j_gene: TRBJ1-3
abundance: -
v_gene: TRBV27
CDR3nt: TGTGCCAGCAGTTTAGGGGGTCCTGGAAACACCATATATTTT
CDR3aa: CASSLGGPGNTIYF

d_gene: -
j_gene: TRBJ1-1
abundance: -
v_gene: TRBV6-2/TRBV6-3
CDR3nt: TGTGCCAGCAGTTACTCGGGGTCCACTGAAGCTTTCTTT
CDR3aa: CASSYSGSTEAFF

d_gene: -
j_gene: TRBJ2-1
abundance: -
v_gene: TRBV5-8
CDR3nt: TGTGCCAGCAGCCTTTTCCGGGGGCTTTCCTACAATGAGCAGTTCTTC
CDR3aa: CASSLFRGLSYNEQFF

d_gene: TRBD2
j_gene: TRBJ2-1
abundance: once
v_gene: TRBV4-3
CDR3nt: TGCGCCAGCAGCCGAGGACTAGCGGGAGCCTACAATGAGCAGTTCTTC
CDR3aa: CASSRGLAGAYNEQFF

d_gene: -
j_gene: TRBJ2-6
abundance: -
v_gene: TRBV27
CDR3nt: TGTGCCAGCAGTTTAGTAGGCTCTGGGGCCAACGTCCTGACTTTC
CDR3aa: CASSLVGSGANVLTF

d_gene: -
j_gene: TRBJ2-7
abundance: few
v_gene: TRBV7-6
CDR3nt: TGTGCCAGCAGCTTAAGGCCTCCAGCAGGGTCCCGCTACGAGCAGTACTTC
CDR3aa: CASSLRPPAGSRYEQYF

d_gene: -
j_gene: TRBJ2-1
abundance: -
v_gene: TRBV7-9
CDR3nt: TGTGCCAGCAGCCTCCAGACTAGACTGTACAATGAGCAGTTCTTC
CDR3aa: CASSLQTRLYNEQFF

d_gene: -
j_gene: TRBJ2-7
abundance: few
v_gene: TRBV28
CDR3nt: TGTGCCAGCAGTTTATTAAATGGCGAGCAGTACTTC
CDR3aa: CASSLLNGEQYF

d_gene: -
j_gene: TRBJ2-2
abundance: -
v_gene: TRBV19
CDR3nt: TGTGCCAGTAATCCAGGGGCGAACACCGGGGAGCTGTTTTTT
CDR3aa: CASNPGANTGELFF

d_gene: -
j_gene: TRBJ2-1
abundance: -
v_gene: TRBV5-1
CDR3nt: TGCGCCAGCAGCTTAACCCGGTCGTACAGCGGCGGGTACAATGAGCAGTTCTTC
CDR3aa: CASSLTRSYSGGYNEQFF

d_gene: -
j_gene: TRBJ1-6
abundance: -
v_gene: TRBV9
CDR3nt: TGTGCCAGCACCGTGGGGGCCCTTAATTCACCCCTCCACTTT
CDR3aa: CASTVGALNSPLHF

d_gene: -
j_gene: TRBJ2-5
abundance: -
v_gene: TRBV9
CDR3nt: TGTGCCAGCAGCGTTCACTTAGAGGGGGAGACCCAGTACTTC
CDR3aa: CASSVHLEGETQYF

d_gene: -
j_gene: TRBJ1-2
abundance: -
v_gene: TRBV7-9
CDR3nt: TGTGCCAGCAGCTTACTAGAAAACTATGGCTACACCTTC
CDR3aa: CASSLLENYGYTF

d_gene: -
j_gene: TRBJ2-5
abundance: -
v_gene: TRBV7-2
CDR3nt: TGTGCCAGCAGCTTAGCCAGTAGCTGGCTTTTCCAAGAGACCCAGTACTTC
CDR3aa: CASSLASSWLFQETQYF

d_gene: -
j_gene: TRBJ2-7
abundance: -
v_gene: TRBV5-1
CDR3nt: TGCGCCAGCAGCGCGGCTGCGTCCGAGCAGTACTTC
CDR3aa: CASSAAASEQYF

d_gene: TRBD1
j_gene: TRBJ2-5
abundance: once
v_gene: TRBV11-3
CDR3nt: TGTGCCAGCAGCTTATATTCGCCAGGGGGTCGGGAGACCCAGTACTTC
CDR3aa: CASSLYSPGGRETQYF

d_gene: TRBD2
j_gene: TRBJ2-7
abundance: -
v_gene: TRBV4-1
CDR3nt: TGCGCCAGCAGCCAACCTAGCGGGAGGGTTTACGAGCAGTACTTC
CDR3aa: CASSQPSGRVYEQYF

d_gene: -
j_gene: TRBJ1-5
abundance: -
v_gene: TRBV19
CDR3nt: TGTGCCAGTAGTAGTGTGGGTAATCAGCCCCAGCATTTT
CDR3aa: CASSSVGNQPQHF

d_gene: -
j_gene: TRBJ2-6
abundance: -
v_gene: TRBV10-3
CDR3nt: TGTGCCATCAAAGAGTCTGGGGCCAACGTCCTGACTTTC
CDR3aa: CAIKESGANVLTF

d_gene: TRBD1
j_gene: TRBJ1-2
abundance: -
v_gene: TRBV2
CDR3nt: TGTGCCAGCACCTGGGACAGGCGTGGCTACACCTTC
CDR3aa: CASTWDRRGYTF

d_gene: -
j_gene: TRBJ2-7
abundance: many
v_gene: TRBV19
CDR3nt: TGTGCCAGTAGTTTCCCGGGACAAGCTACGCCCTACGAGCAGTACTTC
CDR3aa: CASSFPGQATPYEQYF

d_gene: TRBD2
j_gene: TRBJ2-2
abundance: -
v_gene: TRBV4-2
CDR3nt: TGTGCCAGCAGCCATAGGACTAGCGGGAGCCCGGGGACCGGGGAGCTGTTTTTT
CDR3aa: CASSHRTSGSPGTGELFF

d_gene: TRBD1
j_gene: TRBJ1-2
abundance: -
v_gene: TRBV28
CDR3nt: TGTGCCAGCAGTAAGGGACAGGGTGATTTGGGCTACACCTTC
CDR3aa: CASSKGQGDLGYTF

d_gene: -
j_gene: TRBJ1-5
abundance: -
v_gene: TRBV28
CDR3nt: TGTGCCAGCAGGTCGGTGTCTCAGCCCCAGCATTTT
CDR3aa: CASRSVSQPQHF

d_gene: -
j_gene: TRBJ1-4
abundance: -
v_gene: TRBV5-1
CDR3nt: TGCGCCAGCAGCTCGGGGTTGCAAACTAATGAAAAACTGTTTTTT
CDR3aa: CASSSGLQTNEKLFF

d_gene: -
j_gene: TRBJ2-3
abundance: few
v_gene: TRBV7-9
CDR3nt: TGTGCCAGCAGCTTGGGCAGGGGCAGCACAGATACGCAGTATTTT
CDR3aa: CASSLGRGSTDTQYF

d_gene: TRBD1
j_gene: TRBJ2-3
abundance: -
v_gene: TRBV18
CDR3nt: TGTGCCAGCTCACCAAGAGGGACAGGGGGCAGGGATACGCAGTATTTT
CDR3aa: CASSPRGTGGRDTQYF

d_gene: -
j_gene: TRBJ1-3
abundance: -
v_gene: TRBV28
CDR3nt: TGTGCCAGCAAGAATCCAGGGAGGGCCAGGGACACCATATATTTT
CDR3aa: CASKNPGRARDTIYF

d_gene: -
j_gene: TRBJ1-3
abundance: few
v_gene: TRBV3-1/TRBV3-2
CDR3nt: TGTGCCAGCGGGGGACTCTCTGGAAACACCATATATTTT
CDR3aa: CASGGLSGNTIYF

d_gene: -
j_gene: TRBJ1-2
abundance: once
v_gene: TRBV6-6
CDR3nt: TGTGCCAGCACCCCGAGCTATGGCTACACCTTC
CDR3aa: CASTPSYGYTF

d_gene: -
j_gene: TRBJ2-6
abundance: -
v_gene: TRBV24-1
CDR3nt: TGTGCCACCAGTGATCGGTGGGGGGCTGGGGCCAACGTCCTGACTTTC
CDR3aa: CATSDRWGAGANVLTF

d_gene: -
j_gene: TRBJ2-5
abundance: -
v_gene: TRBV30
CDR3nt: TGTGCCTGGGTCGGTGTGGTGGGAGAGACCCAGTACTTC
CDR3aa: CAWVGVVGETQYF

d_gene: -
j_gene: TRBJ1-2
abundance: -
v_gene: TRBV13
CDR3nt: TGTGCCAGCAGCTTAATCGGCAGTAACTATGGCTACACCTTC
CDR3aa: CASSLIGSNYGYTF

d_gene: TRBD1
j_gene: TRBJ1-3
abundance: -
v_gene: TRBV5-5
CDR3nt: TGTGCCAGCAGCTCATCGGACAGGGCTGGAAACACCATATATTTT
CDR3aa: CASSSSDRAGNTIYF

d_gene: -
j_gene: TRBJ1-3
abundance: -
v_gene: TRBV28
CDR3nt: TGTGCCAGCAGCCGAACAGGGTCCTTTGGAAACACCATATATTTT
CDR3aa: CASSRTGSFGNTIYF